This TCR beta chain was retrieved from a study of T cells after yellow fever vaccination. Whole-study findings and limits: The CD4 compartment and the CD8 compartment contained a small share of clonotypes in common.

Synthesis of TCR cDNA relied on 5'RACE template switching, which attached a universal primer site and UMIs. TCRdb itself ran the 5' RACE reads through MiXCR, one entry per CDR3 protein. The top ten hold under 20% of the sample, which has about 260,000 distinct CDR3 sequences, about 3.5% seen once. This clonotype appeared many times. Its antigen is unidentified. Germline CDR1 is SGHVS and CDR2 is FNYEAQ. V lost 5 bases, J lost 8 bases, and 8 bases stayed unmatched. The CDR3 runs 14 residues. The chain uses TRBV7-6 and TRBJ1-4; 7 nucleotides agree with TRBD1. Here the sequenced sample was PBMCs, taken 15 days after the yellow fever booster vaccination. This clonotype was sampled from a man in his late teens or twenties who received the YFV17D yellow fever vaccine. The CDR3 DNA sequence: TGTGCCAGCAGCCATCGACAGGGCCGGGAAAAACTGTTTTTT. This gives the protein CASSHRQGREKLFF. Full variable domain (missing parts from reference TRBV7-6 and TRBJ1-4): GAGVSQSPRYKVTKRGQDVALRCDPISGHVSLYWYRQALGQGPEFLTYFNYEAQQDKSGLPNDRFSAERPEGSISTLTIQRTEQRDSAMYRCASSHRQGREKLFFGSGTQLSVL.